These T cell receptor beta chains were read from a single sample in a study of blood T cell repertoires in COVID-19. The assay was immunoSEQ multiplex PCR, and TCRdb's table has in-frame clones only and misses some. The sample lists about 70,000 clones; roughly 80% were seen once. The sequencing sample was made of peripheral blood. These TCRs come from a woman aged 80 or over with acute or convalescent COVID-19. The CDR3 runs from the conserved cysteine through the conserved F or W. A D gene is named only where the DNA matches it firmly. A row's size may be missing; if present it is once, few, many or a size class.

cdr3_aa: CASSLEAGPYEQYF
cdr3_nt: TGCGCCAGCAGCTTGGAGGCAGGCCCCTACGAGCAGTACTTC
clone_size: NA
j_call: TRBJ2-7
v_call: TRBV5-1
d_call: NA

cdr3_aa: CAISDSAYEQYF
cdr3_nt: TGTGCCATCAGTGATTCTGCCTACGAGCAGTACTTC
clone_size: NA
j_call: TRBJ2-7
v_call: TRBV10-3
d_call: NA

cdr3_aa: CAISIRLAGGPSTDTQYF
cdr3_nt: TGTGCCATCTCCATTAGACTAGCGGGGGGGCCTAGCACAGATACGCAGTATTTT
clone_size: NA
j_call: TRBJ2-3
v_call: TRBV10-3
d_call: TRBD2

cdr3_aa: CASSLDGRGSETQYF
cdr3_nt: TGCGCCAGCAGCTTGGATGGCAGGGGGAGTGAGACCCAGTACTTC
clone_size: NA
j_call: TRBJ2-5
v_call: TRBV5-1
d_call: TRBD1

cdr3_aa: CASSSTGNTEAFF
cdr3_nt: TGTGCCAGCAGCTCCACAGGGAACACTGAAGCTTTCTTT
clone_size: once
j_call: TRBJ1-1
v_call: TRBV5-4
d_call: NA

cdr3_aa: CSVETSGGAPDTQYF
cdr3_nt: TGCAGCGTCGAAACTAGCGGGGGGGCTCCAGATACGCAGTATTTT
clone_size: NA
j_call: TRBJ2-3
v_call: TRBV29-1
d_call: TRBD2

cdr3_aa: CASSPARRSGEKLFF
cdr3_nt: TGTGCCAGCAGCCCGGCGCGTCGGTCGGGGGAAAAACTGTTTTTT
clone_size: NA
j_call: TRBJ1-4
v_call: TRBV7-2
d_call: NA

cdr3_aa: CASSFGTPGGGTEAFF
cdr3_nt: TGTGCCAGCAGCTTTGGGACACCCGGGGGGGGGACTGAAGCTTTCTTT
clone_size: NA
j_call: TRBJ1-1
v_call: TRBV9
d_call: NA

cdr3_aa: CASSLRADRGRGRAFF
cdr3_nt: TGTGCCAGCAGCTTACGAGCGGACAGGGGAAGAGGGAGAGCTTTCTTT
clone_size: NA
j_call: TRBJ1-1
v_call: TRBV7-3
d_call: TRBD1

cdr3_aa: CASSSGVQAGTGELFF
cdr3_nt: TGTGCCAGCAGTTCAGGGGTTCAGGCTGGCACCGGGGAGCTGTTTTTT
clone_size: NA
j_call: TRBJ2-2
v_call: TRBV6-5
d_call: NA

cdr3_aa: CASSQRTSGDSYEQYF
cdr3_nt: TGCGCCAGCAGCCAAAGAACTAGCGGGGACTCCTACGAGCAGTACTTC
clone_size: NA
j_call: TRBJ2-7
v_call: TRBV5-1
d_call: TRBD2

cdr3_aa: CASRDTGTAGNTIYF
cdr3_nt: TGTGCCAGCAGGGACACCGGGACAGCTGGAAACACCATATATTTT
clone_size: NA
j_call: TRBJ1-3
v_call: TRBV6-5
d_call: TRBD1

cdr3_aa: CASRGDRAETQYF
cdr3_nt: TGTGCCAGCAGGGGGGACAGGGCTGAGACCCAGTACTTC
clone_size: NA
j_call: TRBJ2-5
v_call: TRBV2
d_call: TRBD1

cdr3_aa: CASHRVTSSEAFF
cdr3_nt: TGTGCCAGCCACAGGGTAACGTCTAGTGAAGCTTTCTTT
clone_size: NA
j_call: TRBJ1-1
v_call: TRBV6-5
d_call: NA

cdr3_aa: CASSLGQGVNYGYTF
cdr3_nt: TGTGCCAGCAGCTTGGGACAAGGCGTTAACTATGGCTACACCTTC
clone_size: NA
j_call: TRBJ1-2
v_call: TRBV5-5
d_call: NA

cdr3_aa: CASSQDPLPRTGEVGTGELFF
cdr3_nt: TGTGCCAGCAGCCAAGATCCACTTCCTCGGACAGGGGAAGTCGGCACCGGGGAGCTGTTTTTT
clone_size: few
j_call: TRBJ2-2
v_call: TRBV14
d_call: TRBD1

cdr3_aa: CASSSATGSVHEQYF
cdr3_nt: TGTGCCAGCAGTTCCGCGACAGGGTCGGTGCACGAGCAGTACTTC
clone_size: once
j_call: TRBJ2-7
v_call: TRBV27
d_call: TRBD1

cdr3_aa: CASSLLAGGNTGELFF
cdr3_nt: TGTGCTAGCAGCTTACTAGCGGGGGGGAACACCGGGGAGCTGTTTTTT
clone_size: once
j_call: TRBJ2-2
v_call: TRBV7-7
d_call: TRBD2

cdr3_aa: CASSSGGQETQYF
cdr3_nt: TGCGCCAGCAGCTCGGGGGGCCAAGAGACCCAGTACTTC
clone_size: NA
j_call: TRBJ2-5
v_call: TRBV5-1
d_call: TRBD2

cdr3_aa: CASSLGGGLAGGGKNIQYF
cdr3_nt: TGTGCCAGCAGCTTAGGCGGAGGACTAGCGGGGGGCGGTAAAAACATTCAGTACTTC
clone_size: NA
j_call: TRBJ2-4
v_call: TRBV11-3
d_call: TRBD2

cdr3_aa: CASSLRREGSGNTIYF
cdr3_nt: TGTGCCAGCAGCCTAAGAAGGGAGGGCTCTGGAAACACCATATATTTT
clone_size: NA
j_call: TRBJ1-3
v_call: TRBV9
d_call: NA

cdr3_aa: CASSALAGGGTDTQYF
cdr3_nt: TGTGCCAGCAGTGCTTTAGCGGGGGGTGGCACAGATACGCAGTATTTT
clone_size: NA
j_call: TRBJ2-3
v_call: TRBV6-6
d_call: TRBD2

cdr3_aa: CASSFGGYEQYF
cdr3_nt: TGTGCCAGCAGCTTCGGCGGCTACGAGCAGTACTTC
clone_size: once
j_call: TRBJ2-7
v_call: TRBV5-4
d_call: NA